The 25 T cell receptor beta chains reported below all come from one sample, sequenced in a study of cytomegalovirus exposure and HLA in healthy donors (TCRdb year 2017). Library generation was performed with the immunoSEQ multiplex PCR assay. This immuneACCESS table, as held by TCRdb, lists in-frame sequences with V and J called but not all clones. Of the missing ones, under half trace to an unresolved V gene in checked studies; the others have no known cause. The sample contains about 140,000 clones, 88% of them found a single time. The ten largest clones capture 7.9% of the sample. The sample comprised PBMCs. Receptors were obtained from a woman aged 18-30 years in good health and CMV-seropositive.

The chain couples TRBV14 to TRBJ2-2; the D gene is possibly TRBD1 (6 bases). This CDR3 spans 16 amino acids. Germline V gene data show CDR1 as SGHDN and CDR2 as FVKESK. Trimming shortened V by 1 base and J by 7 bases, and 16 bases separated the two germline ends. Here the CDR3 reads CASSQVRGLQGGELFF. CDR3 DNA sequence: TGTGCCAGCAGCCAAGTCCGGGGCTTACAGGGCGGGGAGCTGTTTTTT.

The genes are TRBV7-2 and TRBJ1-3; no firm D call. The germline V gene has CDR1 SGHTA and CDR2 FQGNSA. CDR3 length: 12 amino acids. V was cut by 4 bases and J by 7 bases, with 8 bases left in between. The CDR3 DNA follows: TGTGCCAGCAGCTCCCGTCGGAACACCATATATTTT. Amino acids: CASSSRRNTIYF. Full variable domain (rest looked up from reference TRBV7-2 and TRBJ1-3): GAGVSQSPSNKVTEKGKDVELRCDPISGHTALYWYRQSLGQGLEFLIYFQGNSAPDKSGLPSDRFSAERTGGSVSTLTIQRTQQEDSAVYLCASSSRRNTIYFGEGSWLTVV.

V usage is TRBV10-2 and J usage is TRBJ1-4, with D perhaps TRBD1 (5 bases). Germline loops: CDR1 WSHSY, CDR2 SAAADI. Deletions cut 5 bases from V and 4 bases from J, with 14 bases between. The CDR3 contains 15 residues. Written as DNA, the CDR3 is TGCGCCAGCAGTCCGTTTGACAGCAGTAATGAAAAACTGTTTTTT. This encodes CASSPFDSSNEKLFF.

This clone has only a few counts. The gene calls are TRBV11-2 and TRBJ1-6, with 11 positions matching TRBD1. V dropped 4 bases and J dropped 15; count of bases not matched to a gene: 8. The CDR3 is 14 amino acids. Per the germline V gene, CDR1 is SGHAT and CDR2 is FQNNGV. The CDR3 DNA reads TGTGCCAGCAGCTCCGGGACAGGGGGAATTCGCCTCCACTTT. Protein: CASSSGTGGIRLHF.

This sequence joins TRBV10-3 and TRBJ2-3; weak D call: TRBD2 (6 bases). This CDR3 has 13 residues. V dropped 6 bases and J dropped 4 bases, with 11 bases sitting between them. CDR1 and CDR2 from the germline V gene are ENHRY and SYGVKD. The CDR3 nucleotides read TGTGCCATCAGCCAGACTAGACCAGATACGCAGTATTTT. Its translation: CAISQTRPDTQYF.

This clone was recorded a few times. The chain employs TRBV4-2 and TRBJ2-7; 11 bases align to TRBD2. The CDR3 covers 19 residues. CDR1 and CDR2 from the germline V gene are LGHNA and YNFKEQ. The V and J ends lost 0 bases and 6 bases, in that order; junction bases with no gene match: 16. CDR3 coding DNA: TGTGCCAGCAGCCAAGACGTGGATGAGGGTAGCGGGAGGGGGGGCGAGCAGTACTTC. It translates to CASSQDVDEGSGRGGEQYF.

The V gene is TRBV5-1, the J gene TRBJ1-2, with 11 bases identical to TRBD1. The CDR3 is 13 residues long. Germline V CDR1 and CDR2: SGHRS, YFSETQ. V shed 4 bases, J shed 6 bases, and the junction held 2 bases outside the gene matches. The chain's CDR3 is CASSGTGGDGYTF. The DNA of the CDR3 is TGCGCCAGCAGCGGGACAGGGGGTGATGGCTACACCTTC.

Notes on this clone: In the same sample, other DNA sequences code for this CDR3. The rearrangement links TRBV27 to TRBJ2-3, with a weak D call TRBD2 (5 bases). This CDR3 has 14 residues. Germline CDR1 is MNHEY and CDR2 is SMNVEV (reference sequence). The ends were cut back, 8 bases at V and 0 bases at J, with 12 bases in the middle. The CDR3 here is CASSLASSTDTQYF. DNA of the CDR3: TGTGCCAGCTCGTTAGCGAGTAGCACAGATACGCAGTATTTT.

CDR3 protein: CASSQPPGLAGTGANVLTF. The DNA of the CDR3 is TGCGCCAGCAGCCAACCACCGGGACTAGCGGGGACCGGGGCCAACGTCCTGACTTTC. The chain is built from TRBV4-1 and TRBJ2-6; 13 nucleotides align to TRBD2. V dropped 2 bases and J dropped 4; count of bases not matched to a gene: 8. The CDR3 runs to 19 residues. CDR1 is MGHRA, CDR2 YSYEKL, per germline.

The rearrangement links TRBV9 to TRBJ2-1, with 13 bases fitting TRBD2. The V gene's germline CDR1 is SGDLS and CDR2 YYNGEE. V shed 4 bases and J 9 bases; nucleotides not matched to a gene: 7. The CDR3 contains 15 residues. CDR3 coding DNA: TGTGCCAGCAGCCATGGGACTAGCGGGGACGTTGAGCAGTTCTTC. Its protein is CASSHGTSGDVEQFF. Combining the CDR3 with reference TRBV9 and TRBJ2-1 gives the whole variable domain DSGVTQTPKHLITATGQRVTLRCSPRSGDLSVYWYQQSLDQGLQFLIQYYNGEERAKGNILERFSAQQFPDLHSELNLSSLELGDSALYFCASSHGTSGDVEQFFGPGTRLTVL.

This sequence joins TRBV29-1 and TRBJ2-7, with D tentatively TRBD2 (7 bases). Trimming took off 0 bases at V and 2 bases at J, with 23 bases between the two ends. The germline gives CDR1 SQVTM, CDR2 ANQGSEA. The CDR3 has 18 amino acids. The CDR3 loop reads CSVEDRRGEGEFAYEQYF. Written as DNA, the CDR3 is TGCAGCGTTGAAGATCGCCGGGGGGAGGGGGAGTTCGCCTACGAGCAGTACTTC.

The V and J genes are TRBV29-1 and TRBJ1-3; TRBD1 is a possible D gene (5 bases). The germline V gene has CDR1 SQVTM and CDR2 ANQGSEA. With 0 bases removed from V and 7 bases from J, the gap between germline ends came to 13 bases. The CDR3 extends over 14 amino acids. CDR3 loop: CSVEEWGGGNTIYF. CDR3 sequence (DNA): TGCAGCGTTGAAGAATGGGGGGGTGGTAACACCATATATTTT.

The chain couples TRBV7-9 to TRBJ2-3; 10 positions agree with TRBD2. V shed 4 bases and J 4 bases; nucleotides not matched to a gene: 2. Germline V lookup: CDR1 SEHNR, CDR2 FQNEAQ (reference sequence). The CDR3 spans 14 residues. This CDR3 reads CASSSSGGADTQYF. Written as DNA, the CDR3 is TGTGCCAGCAGCTCTAGCGGGGGAGCAGATACGCAGTATTTT. The complete variable domain, with remaining parts taken from reference TRBV7-9 and TRBJ2-3, reads DTGVSQNPRHKITKRGQNVTFRCDPISEHNRLYWYRQTLGQGPEFLTYFQNEAQLEKSRLLSDRFSAERPKGSFSTLEIQRTEQGDSAMYLCASSSSGGADTQYFGPGTRLTVL.

CDR3 DNA sequence: TGTGCCTGGGAGACAGGGAGATCGCAGCCCCAGCATTTT. Protein product: CAWETGRSQPQHF. The chain couples TRBV30 to TRBJ1-5, with 7 bases matching TRBD1. The CDR3 sequence is 13 residues long. Trimming at V came to 5 bases and at J to 7 bases, leaving 8 bases not matched to a gene. CDR1 is GTSNPN and CDR2 is SVGIG in the germline V gene (reference sequence).

This clone was counted a single time. J is TRBJ2-5 and V is TRBV30; 7 nucleotides agree with TRBD2. Germline assignment: CDR1 GTSNPN and CDR2 SVGIG (reference sequence). The CDR3 runs 15 residues. Trimming removed 3 bases from V and 5 bases from J; junction bases left unmatched: 12. The CDR3 is CAWSLGGRRRETQYF. The DNA for the CDR3 is TGTGCCTGGAGCCTGGGGGGGAGGCGTAGGGAGACCCAGTACTTC. The full variable domain, its missing parts supplied by reference TRBV30 and TRBJ2-5, is SQTIHQWPATLVQPVGSPLSLECTVEGTSNPNLYWYRQAAGRGLQLLFYSVGIGQISSEVPQNLSASRPQDRQFILSSKKLLLSDSGFYLCAWSLGGRRRETQYFGPGTRLLVL.

The J gene is TRBJ1-2, the V gene TRBV2; D unclear. This CDR3 spans 14 amino acids. The germline V gene encodes CDR1 SNHLY and CDR2 FYNNEI. Trimming cost V 4 bases and J 6 bases, with 15 bases left between them. CDR3 residues: CASSGELSPHGYTF. For the CDR3, the DNA is TGTGCCAGCAGTGGCGAATTGTCCCCTCATGGCTACACCTTC.

This chain uses TRBV5-1 with TRBJ1-1; possibly TRBD1 for D (5 bases). The CDR3 length is 14 residues. Germline-derived CDR1 and CDR2 are SGHRS and YFSETQ. V was pared by 2 bases and J by 0 bases, with 8 bases between. CDR3 sequence reads: CASSLRGLNTEAFF. The CDR3 DNA is TGCGCCAGCAGCTTAAGGGGTCTGAACACTGAAGCTTTCTTT.

The chain uses TRBV9 and TRBJ1-1, with 7 bases identical to TRBD1. CDR1 SGDLS and CDR2 YYNGEE come from the germline V gene. With V trimmed by 0 bases and J by 3 bases, 2 bases remained unmatched. The CDR3 is 14 amino acids. The CDR3 DNA is TGTGCCAGCAGCGTAGTGCAGGGGGACACTGAAGCTTTCTTT. This encodes CASSVVQGDTEAFF. The whole variable domain, remainder taken from reference TRBV9 and TRBJ1-1, is DSGVTQTPKHLITATGQRVTLRCSPRSGDLSVYWYQQSLDQGLQFLIQYYNGEERAKGNILERFSAQQFPDLHSELNLSSLELGDSALYFCASSVVQGDTEAFFGQGTRLTVV.

This chain connects TRBV2 to TRBJ1-1; D not certain. V was trimmed by 8 bases and J by 3 bases, leaving 7 bases between them. The CDR3 consists of 11 residues. The germline gives CDR1 SNHLY, CDR2 FYNNEI. The CDR3 DNA sequence: TGTGCCAGCGCGGCGGACACTGAAGCTTTCTTT. The encoded protein is CASAADTEAFF.

The chain uses TRBV7-8 and TRBJ1-2; the D is unclear. CDR3 length: 14 amino acids. The V end lost 3 bases, the J end lost 1 base, and 9 bases lay between the germline ends. Per the germline V gene, CDR1 is SGHVS and CDR2 is FQNEAQ. CDR3 coding DNA: TGTGCCAGCAGCTTTATGCGGAGTAACTATGGCTACACCTTC. Translated: CASSFMRSNYGYTF.

This chain uses TRBV30 with TRBJ2-7; 8 bases align to TRBD1. The CDR3 is 14 amino acids. Germline V CDR1 and CDR2: GTSNPN, SVGIG (reference sequence). Trimming cost V 2 bases and J 9 bases; bases outside gene matches: 12. The CDR3 DNA reads as TGTGCCTGGAGTAGGGGACAGGTTATGGTATGGCAGTACTTC. Translating it yields CAWSRGQVMVWQYF. The full variable domain, rest sourced from reference TRBV30 and TRBJ2-7, is SQTIHQWPATLVQPVGSPLSLECTVEGTSNPNLYWYRQAAGRGLQLLFYSVGIGQISSEVPQNLSASRPQDRQFILSSKKLLLSDSGFYLCAWSRGQVMVWQYFGPGTRLTVT.

A few counts support this clone. This rearrangement joins TRBV5-4 to TRBJ2-7; D unresolved. The CDR3 contains 13 residues. Deletions cut 0 bases from V and 4 bases from J, with 8 bases between. Germline V gives CDR1 SGHNT, CDR2 YYREEE (reference sequence). CDR3 residues: CASSLESRYEQYF. The CDR3 nucleotides are TGTGCCAGCAGCTTGGAGTCCCGGTACGAGCAGTACTTC. Drawing the rest from reference TRBV5-4 and TRBJ2-7, the complete variable domain is ETGVTQSPTHLIKTRGQQVTLRCSSQSGHNTVSWYQQALGQGPQFIFQYYREEENGRGNFPPRFSGLQFPNYSSELNVNALELDDSALYLCASSLESRYEQYFGPGTRLTVT.

This clone was found a few times. The rearrangement links TRBV30 to TRBJ2-7; D possibly corresponds to TRBD1 (6 bases). Per the germline V gene, CDR1 is GTSNPN and CDR2 is SVGIG (reference sequence). The CDR3 length is 13 residues. V was trimmed by 7 bases and J by 1 base, leaving 14 bases between them. The CDR3 region has the DNA TGTGCCTTAAGCCCGGGGACATCCTACGAGCAGTACTTC. The encoded protein is CALSPGTSYEQYF.

Only a few counts were recorded for this clone. The chain uses TRBV18 and TRBJ1-6; 7 bases map to TRBD1. CDR3 size: 15 residues. J lost 7 bases, V lost 5 bases, and 8 bases had no gene match. Germline V gene lookup returns CDR1 KGHSH and CDR2 LQKENI. The CDR3 DNA follows: TGTGCCAGCTCATTACAGCCAGGGGGGAATTCACCCCTCCACTTT. This codes for CASSLQPGGNSPLHF.

This clone was detected only a few times. Sequence at one end of the junction differs from germline and may be a read error. The chain employs TRBV7-7 and TRBJ2-7, with 7 bases aligning to TRBD1. The germline V gene encodes CDR1 SSHAT and CDR2 FNYEAQ (reference sequence). The CDR3 contains 13 residues. CDR3 bases: TGTGCTAGCAGCATGCGACAGGGTCGGGAGCAGTACTTC. It encodes CASSMRQGREQYF.